Sequencing of this T cell receptor beta chain was carried out in a study of T cell changes during pregnancy in multiple sclerosis. TCRdb keeps only in-frame clones here, not all; method: immunoSEQ multiplex PCR. In the table there are more than 80,000 clones, about 92% of which are singletons. This clone was seen a single time. Here the sequenced sample was peripheral blood, taken in the first trimester of pregnancy. This TCR was sampled from a female donor with multiple sclerosis, enrolled in a pregnancy study.

The CDR3 DNA sequence: TGTGCCAGCAGTTACCCCCCGGGGAATGAGCAGTTCTTC. This gives the protein CASSYPPGNEQFF. The chain carries TRBV6-6 and TRBJ2-1; D perhaps matches TRBD2 (5 bases). Germline V CDR1 and CDR2: MNHNY, SVGAGI (reference sequence). This CDR3 is built from 13 residues. V lost 2 bases and J lost 7, with 9 bases in between.